These 8 T cell receptor beta chains were sequenced from one sample in a study of CD8+CD57+ T cells in acquired aplastic anemia. TCR beta VDJ and CDR3 profiles were obtained from a genomic DNA template. TCRdb passed the reads through MiXCR, listing each CDR3 protein once. The repertoire holds around 170,000 distinct CDR3 sequences, with approximately 48% as singletons. Patients selected for sequencing had displayed CD8+CD57+ cell expansion by flow cytometry. Sequencing input: sorted CD4+, CD8+, or CD8+CD57+ T cells (not recorded which) from PBMCs. All receptors derive from a human donor with aplastic anemia.

In this sample, this clonotype turned up many times. This chain links TRBV12-3 or TRBV12-4 with TRBJ2-5, with TRBD2 identical over 8 bases. The CDR3 loop spans 14 amino acids. Trimming removed 9 bases from V and 2 bases from J; junction bases left unmatched: 8. For the CDR3, the DNA is TGTGCCAGTCTAGCGGGCCGGGGGCAAGAGACCCAGTACTTC. It yields the protein CASLAGRGQETQYF.

Ten or more counts support this clonotype. The V call is TRBV3-1, the J call TRBJ1-1; a weak D match, TRBD1 (5 bases). The CDR3 has 12 residues. V dropped 2 bases and J dropped 10 bases, with 11 bases sitting between them. The germline gives CDR1 LGHDT, CDR2 YNNKEL (reference sequence). The CDR3 DNA reads as TGTGCCAGCAGCCAAACGAAGGGGAGAGCTTTCTTT. This encodes CASSQTKGRAFF.

The gene calls are TRBV2 and TRBJ2-3; D may correspond to TRBD1 or TRBD2 (6 bases each). Per germline, CDR1 SNHLY and CDR2 FYNNEI. V dropped 5 bases and J dropped 0 bases, with 15 bases sitting between them. The CDR3 spans 16 residues. As DNA, the CDR3 is TGTGCCAGCAGTCATAGGGGGGCGGCGAGCACAGATACGCAGTATTTT. Its translation: CASSHRGAASTDTQYF. Supplemented by reference TRBV2 and TRBJ2-3, the full variable domain reads EPEVTQTPSHQVTQMGQEVILRCVPISNHLYFYWYRQILGQKVEFLVSFYNNEISEKSEIFDDQFSVERPDGSNFTLKIRSTKLEDSAMYFCASSHRGAASTDTQYFGPGTRLTVL.

This clonotype was picked up many times. The CDR3 loop is CASSPGLSNTGELFF. The DNA for the CDR3 is TGTGCCAGCAGCCCGGGACTCTCGAACACCGGGGAGCTGTTTTTT. J is TRBJ2-2 and V is TRBV7-3; the D gene is possibly TRBD2 (6 bases). CDR3 length: 15 residues. Germline-derived CDR1 and CDR2 are SGHTA and FQGTGA. V gave up 5 bases and J gave up 0 bases, with 10 bases separating them.

This clonotype was seen only a few times. The chain uses TRBV15 and TRBJ2-7; 7 bases map to TRBD1. Unmatched junction bases numbered 3, after V lost 1 base and J lost 0 bases. This CDR3 spans 15 amino acids. Looked up from germline, CDR1 is LNHNV and CDR2 is YYDKDF (reference sequence). CDR3 nucleotides: TGTGCCACCAGCAGAGCCCGGGACAGCTCCTACGAGCAGTACTTC. Protein sequence: CATSRARDSSYEQYF.

This chain joins TRBV19 and TRBJ2-2; no definite D call. Trimming left V 10 bases short and J 7 bases short, with 7 bases between. CDR3 length: 10 residues. Germline V gene sequence: CDR1 LNHDA, CDR2 SQIVND (reference sequence). The CDR3 sequence is CATSSGELFF. CDR3 bases: TGTGCCACTTCAAGCGGGGAGCTGTTTTTT.

This clonotype turned up a few times. The chain employs TRBV10-1 and TRBJ2-3; perhaps TRBD1 as D (6 bases). The germline gives CDR1 WNHNN, CDR2 SYGVQD (reference sequence). This CDR3 comprises 14 residues. V lost 6 bases and J lost 0, with 10 bases in between. DNA of the CDR3: TGCGCCAGCAGAGGGACACTTAGCACAGATACGCAGTATTTT. This codes for CASRGTLSTDTQYF.

This clonotype was observed at least ten times. The CDR3 DNA is TGTGCCAGCAGTGAAAGGGGGGGGCTGTCTGAGCAGTTCTTC. The encoded protein is CASSERGGLSEQFF. The chain carries TRBV6-1 and TRBJ2-1; tentative D call: TRBD2 (7 bases). CDR3 size: 14 residues. Germline-derived CDR1 and CDR2 are MNHNS and SASEGT. Trimming pared 2 bases from V and 9 bases from J, leaving 14 bases between.